This is a list of T cell receptor beta chains from one sample in a study of CD8 T cells in ankylosing spondylitis. TCRdb independently ran MiXCR on the 5' RACE reads; one entry per CDR3 protein. The sample yields around 220,000 distinct CDR3 sequences, over 9.5% seen once. Sequencing input: blood, either unsorted or a sorted T cell fraction (not recorded which). Receptors originate from a male donor with ankylosing spondylitis or in good health (not recorded which). CDR3s include the opening cysteine and the closing phenylalanine or tryptophan. A D gene is named only where the DNA matches it firmly. Clone size is not always given. Where it is, it says once, few, many or a class for expanded clones.

>TRBJ1-2|TRBD1|TRBV3-1|NA
CASSHTGDAGYTF
TGTGCCAGCAGCCATACAGGGGACGCTGGCTACACCTTC
>TRBJ1-4|NA|TRBV19|NA
CASSLQGRVFDEKLFF
TGTGCCAGTAGCCTACAGGGTAGGGTCTTCGATGAAAAACTGTTTTTT
>TRBJ1-1|NA|TRBV29-1|NA
CSVRPRGGTEAFF
TGCAGCGTTAGACCCAGGGGCGGCACTGAAGCTTTCTTT
>TRBJ1-2|NA|TRBV6-5|NA
CASSYKGGSLTVYGYTF
TGTGCCAGCAGTTACAAGGGCGGGTCCCTTACCGTTTATGGCTACACCTTC
>TRBJ1-1|NA|TRBV10-3|many
CAISVTNENTEAFF
TGTGCCATCAGTGTAACTAATGAAAACACTGAAGCTTTCTTT
>TRBJ2-3|TRBD1|TRBV20-1|many
CSANRDRGFEGQYF
TGCAGTGCTAACCGGGACAGGGGTTTTGAGGGGCAGTATTTT
>TRBJ1-1|NA|TRBV28|once
CASSWQGLWTEAFF
TGTGCCAGCAGTTGGCAGGGGCTTTGGACTGAAGCTTTCTTT
>TRBJ1-4|NA|TRBV20-1|NA
CSADISTGTDGEKLFF
TGCAGTGCCGATATCTCGACCGGGACCGATGGTGAAAAACTGTTTTTT
>TRBJ2-7|NA|TRBV20-1|many
CSARDGQGASYEQYF
TGCAGTGCTAGAGATGGGCAGGGAGCGTCCTACGAGCAGTACTTC
>TRBJ1-1|NA|TRBV3-1|few
CASSQLKTGLAFF
TGTGCCAGCAGCCAACTTAAGACAGGCTTAGCTTTCTTT
>TRBJ1-1|NA|TRBV7-2|once
CASSLTQGTEAFF
TGTGCCAGCAGCCTTACTCAGGGTACTGAAGCTTTCTTT
>TRBJ2-5|NA|TRBV20-1|many
CSAMVGETQYF
TGCAGTGCGATGGTAGGGGAGACCCAGTACTTC
>TRBJ2-2|TRBD1|TRBV20-1|many
CSARDRGRSNTGELFF
TGCAGTGCTAGGGACAGGGGGCGGTCGAACACCGGGGAGCTGTTTTTT
>TRBJ2-2|NA|TRBV7-3|few
CASSLPTGGTGELFF
TGTGCCAGCAGCTTACCCACGGGCGGCACCGGGGAGCTGTTTTTT
>TRBJ1-2|TRBD1|TRBV5-6|NA
CASSLTGQLYGYTF
TGTGCCAGCAGCTTGACGGGACAGCTATATGGCTACACCTTC
>TRBJ2-1|TRBD2|TRBV7-2|few
CASSLRRTSGGNYNEQFF
TGTGCCAGCAGCTTGCGCCGGACTAGCGGGGGAAACTACAATGAGCAGTTCTTC
>TRBJ2-3|TRBD2|TRBV9|many
CASSVLAGTSTDTQYF
TGTGCCAGCAGCGTACTAGCGGGGACTAGCACAGATACGCAGTATTTT